This T cell receptor (beta chain) was sequenced for a study of T cell responses to AZD1222 COVID-19 vaccine. A remark on this clone: What it recognizes is unknown.

Clones were read by immunoSEQ multiplex PCR, and TCRdb kept only the in-frame ones, dropping some. The sample holds around 71,000 clones; over 80% are singletons and the top ten take 2.5% to 3%. Trimming took 0 bases from V and 2 from J, leaving 9 bases between them. The CDR3 runs 15 residues. CDR1 is SGDLS and CDR2 is YYNGEE in the germline V gene. Overall study results and limits: Repertoire sampling occurred only after the peak T cell response. With two AZD1222 doses given, Spike-specific TCR breadth and depth both rose.

V gene TRBV9 combines with J gene TRBJ1-3; possibly TRBD1 for D (5 bases). The origin of this receptor is an adult in good health. Source: peripheral blood, taken on day 0 of AZD1222 vaccination. CDR3 in amino acids: CASSVEGSPGNTIYF. The CDR3 DNA reads as TGTGCCAGCAGCGTAGAGGGGAGTCCTGGAAACACCATATATTTT.